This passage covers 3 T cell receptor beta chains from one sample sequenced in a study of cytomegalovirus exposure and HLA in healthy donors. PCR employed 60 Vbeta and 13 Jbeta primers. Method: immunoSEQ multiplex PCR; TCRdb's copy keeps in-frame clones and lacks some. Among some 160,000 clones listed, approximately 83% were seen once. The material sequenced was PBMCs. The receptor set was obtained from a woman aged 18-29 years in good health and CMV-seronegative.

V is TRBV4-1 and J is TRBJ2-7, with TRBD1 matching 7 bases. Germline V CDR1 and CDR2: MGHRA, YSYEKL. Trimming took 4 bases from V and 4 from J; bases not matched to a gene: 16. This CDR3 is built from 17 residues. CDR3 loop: CASSPRYQGELGYEQYF. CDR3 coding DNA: TGCGCCAGCAGCCCGCGGTATCAGGGGGAGTTGGGTTACGAGCAGTACTTC.

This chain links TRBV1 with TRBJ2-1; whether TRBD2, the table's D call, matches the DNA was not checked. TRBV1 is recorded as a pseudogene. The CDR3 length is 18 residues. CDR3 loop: CTSRTLQKTTLSYNEQFF. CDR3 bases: TGCACCAGCCGGACGCTACAAAAGACTACGCTCTCCTACAATGAGCAGTTCTTC.

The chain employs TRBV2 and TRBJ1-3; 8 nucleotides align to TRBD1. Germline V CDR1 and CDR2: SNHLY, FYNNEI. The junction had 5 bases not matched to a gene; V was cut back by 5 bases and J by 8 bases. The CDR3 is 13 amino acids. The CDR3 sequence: CASSYDRGYTIYF. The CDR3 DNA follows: TGTGCCAGCAGTTACGACAGGGGATACACCATATATTTT.